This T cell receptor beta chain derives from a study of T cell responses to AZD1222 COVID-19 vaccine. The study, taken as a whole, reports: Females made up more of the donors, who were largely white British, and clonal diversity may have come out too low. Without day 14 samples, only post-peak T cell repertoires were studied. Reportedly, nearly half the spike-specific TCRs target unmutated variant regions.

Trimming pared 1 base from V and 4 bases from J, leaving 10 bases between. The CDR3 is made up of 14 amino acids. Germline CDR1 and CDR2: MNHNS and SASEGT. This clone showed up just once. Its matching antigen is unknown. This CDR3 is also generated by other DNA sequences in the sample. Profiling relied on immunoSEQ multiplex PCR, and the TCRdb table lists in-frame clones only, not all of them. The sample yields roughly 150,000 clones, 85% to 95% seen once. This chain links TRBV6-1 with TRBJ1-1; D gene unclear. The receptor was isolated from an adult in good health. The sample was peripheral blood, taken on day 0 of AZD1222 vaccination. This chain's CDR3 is CASSEGGGGTEAFF. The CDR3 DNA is TGTGCCAGCAGTGAAGGGGGAGGTGGCACTGAAGCTTTCTTT.